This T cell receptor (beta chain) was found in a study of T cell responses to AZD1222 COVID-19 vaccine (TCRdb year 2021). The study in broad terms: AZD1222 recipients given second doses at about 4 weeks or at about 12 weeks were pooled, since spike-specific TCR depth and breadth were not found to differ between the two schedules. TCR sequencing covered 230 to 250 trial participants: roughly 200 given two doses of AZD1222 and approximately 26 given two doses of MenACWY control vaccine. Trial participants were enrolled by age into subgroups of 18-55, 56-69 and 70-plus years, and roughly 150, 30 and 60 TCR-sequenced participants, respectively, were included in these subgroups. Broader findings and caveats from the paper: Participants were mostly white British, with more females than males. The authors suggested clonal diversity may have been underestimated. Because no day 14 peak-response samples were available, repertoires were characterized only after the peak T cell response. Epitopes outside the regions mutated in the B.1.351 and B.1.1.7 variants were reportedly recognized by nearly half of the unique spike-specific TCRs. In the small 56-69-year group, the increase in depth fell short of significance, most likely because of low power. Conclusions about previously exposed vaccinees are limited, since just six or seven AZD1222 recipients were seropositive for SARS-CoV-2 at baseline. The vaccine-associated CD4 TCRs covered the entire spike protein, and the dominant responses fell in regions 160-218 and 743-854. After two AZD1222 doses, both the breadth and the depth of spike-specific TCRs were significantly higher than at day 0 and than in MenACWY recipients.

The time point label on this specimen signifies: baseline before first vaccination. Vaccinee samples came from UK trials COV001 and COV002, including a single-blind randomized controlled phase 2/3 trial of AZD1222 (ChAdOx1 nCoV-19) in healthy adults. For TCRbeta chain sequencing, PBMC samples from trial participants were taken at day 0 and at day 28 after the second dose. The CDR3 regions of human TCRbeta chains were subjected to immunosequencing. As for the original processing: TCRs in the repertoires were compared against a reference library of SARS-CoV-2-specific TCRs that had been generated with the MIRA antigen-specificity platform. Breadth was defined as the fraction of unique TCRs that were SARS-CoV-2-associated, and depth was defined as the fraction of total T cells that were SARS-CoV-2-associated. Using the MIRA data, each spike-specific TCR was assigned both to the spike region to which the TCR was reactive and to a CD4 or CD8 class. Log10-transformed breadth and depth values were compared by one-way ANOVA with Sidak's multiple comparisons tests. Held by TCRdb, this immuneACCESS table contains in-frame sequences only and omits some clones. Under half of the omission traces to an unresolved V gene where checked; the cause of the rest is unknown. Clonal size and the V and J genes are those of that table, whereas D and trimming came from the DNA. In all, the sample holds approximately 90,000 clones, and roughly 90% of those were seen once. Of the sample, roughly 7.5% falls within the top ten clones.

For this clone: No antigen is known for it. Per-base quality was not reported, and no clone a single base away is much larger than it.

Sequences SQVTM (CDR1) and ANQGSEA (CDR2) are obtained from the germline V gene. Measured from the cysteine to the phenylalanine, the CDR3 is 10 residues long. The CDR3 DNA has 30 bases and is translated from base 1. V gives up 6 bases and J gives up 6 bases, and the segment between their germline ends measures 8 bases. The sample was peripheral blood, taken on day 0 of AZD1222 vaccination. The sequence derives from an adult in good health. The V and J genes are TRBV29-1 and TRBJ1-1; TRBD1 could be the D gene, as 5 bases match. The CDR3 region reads CSVGTPEAFF. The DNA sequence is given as TGCAGCGTCGGGACTCCTGAAGCTTTCTTT. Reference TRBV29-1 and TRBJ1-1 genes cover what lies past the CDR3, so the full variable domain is SAVISQKPSRDICQRGTSLTIQCQVDSQVTMMFWYRQQPGQSLTLIATANQGSEATYESGFVIDKFPISRPNLTFSTLTVSNMSPEDSSIYLCSVGTPEAFFGQGTRLTVV.